This paragraph reports one T cell receptor (beta chain). This specimen belongs to a study of blood T cell repertoires in COVID-19. On the study more broadly: Italy, Spain and the United States were the sources of the convalescent and acute COVID-19 samples.

This CDR3 contains 16 residues. V was clipped by 5 bases and J by 5 bases, with 19 bases between them. Per germline, CDR1 MNHEY and CDR2 SVGAGI. Clones were read by immunoSEQ multiplex PCR, and TCRdb kept only the in-frame ones, dropping some. The sample has 200,000 to 250,000 clones; roughly nine tenths are singletons. Sequencing input: PBMCs or T cells enriched from blood (not recorded which). The chain couples TRBV6-5 to TRBJ2-1; no clear D. The TCR comes from a woman in her twenties or thirties with acute COVID-19. CDR3 in amino acids: CASSNYASGSNNEQFF. CDR3 bases: TGTGCCAGCAGTAACTATGCCTCCGGGTCCAACAATGAGCAGTTCTTC.